This entry lists 13 T cell receptor beta chains sequenced from one sample in a study of T cell responses to AZD1222 COVID-19 vaccine. Assay used: immunoSEQ multiplex PCR; TCRdb lists only in-frame clones, some missing. The sample includes 50,000 to 70,000 clones, approximately 92% of them seen just once. Here the sequenced sample was peripheral blood, taken 28 days after the second AZD1222 dose. The receptors shown here come from an adult who received the AZD1222 COVID-19 vaccine.

This chain connects TRBV5-5 to TRBJ1-2, with D possibly matching TRBD1 (6 bases). The CDR3 has 15 residues. Germline V CDR1 and CDR2: SGHKS, YYEKEE (reference sequence). Deletions cut 2 bases from V and 8 bases from J, with 19 bases between. The CDR3 loop reads CASSFAGVGLGGYTF. Written as DNA, the CDR3 is TGTGCCAGCAGCTTTGCAGGGGTCGGGCTGGGCGGCTACACCTTC.

This clone turned up a few times. This chain connects TRBV18 to TRBJ1-5; D not certain. Deletions cut 2 bases from V and 5 bases from J, with 7 bases between. This CDR3 region has 13 residues. Per germline, CDR1 KGHSH and CDR2 LQKENI. CDR3 sequence reads: CASSPGSDQPQHF. CDR3 sequence (DNA): TGTGCCAGCTCACCAGGATCGGATCAGCCCCAGCATTTT.

CDR3 nucleotides: TGTGCCAGCAGCGTCCCAAGCTCTGGGGCCAACGTCCTGACTTTC. As protein: CASSVPSSGANVLTF. The chain couples TRBV5-6 to TRBJ2-6; D is uncertain. Germline assignment: CDR1 SGHDT and CDR2 YYEEEE. There are 15 residues in the CDR3. V lost 4 bases, J lost 0 bases, and 8 bases lay in between. Complete variable domain (other parts from reference TRBV5-6 and TRBJ2-6): DAGVTQSPTHLIKTRGQQVTLRCSPKSGHDTVSWYQQALGQGPQFIFQYYEEEERQRGNFPDRFSGHQFPNYSSELNVNALLLGDSALYLCASSVPSSGANVLTFGAGSRLTVL.

This chain connects TRBV7-2 to TRBJ2-1; 7 nucleotides align to TRBD2. The J segment lost 12 bases and the V segment lost 1 base, leaving 3 bases of the junction unmatched. CDR3 size: 12 residues. CDR1 and CDR2 from the germline V gene are SGHTA and FQGNSA. CDR3 in amino acids: CASSLEGRGQFF. The CDR3 nucleotides read TGTGCCAGCAGCTTAGAAGGGAGGGGGCAGTTCTTC.

V usage is TRBV2 and J usage is TRBJ1-5; TRBD1 matches 8 bases. The CDR3 runs to 15 residues. With V trimmed by 4 bases and J by 5 bases, 7 bases remained unmatched. Germline assignment: CDR1 SNHLY and CDR2 FYNNEI. CDR3 loop: CASSVSGGRDQPQHF. Written as DNA, the CDR3 is TGTGCCAGCAGTGTGTCAGGGGGCAGGGATCAGCCCCAGCATTTT.

The chain is built from TRBV6-5 and TRBJ1-2, with 8 bases aligning to TRBD1. The germline V gene encodes CDR1 MNHEY and CDR2 SVGAGI. V was clipped by 4 bases and J by 6 bases; unmatched bases: 7. CDR3 length: 14 residues. CDR3 region: CASSSRGRKDGYTF. The CDR3 DNA reads TGTGCCAGCAGTTCCAGGGGGCGGAAAGATGGCTACACCTTC.

This chain joins TRBV3-1 (or the pseudogene TRBV3-2) and TRBJ1-1; no reliable D call. There are 13 residues in the CDR3. Deletions cut 3 bases from V and 0 bases from J, with 5 bases between. Per germline, CDR1 LGHDT and CDR2 YNNKEL (reference sequence). The CDR3 DNA follows: TGTGCCAGCAGCCAGGGAGTGAACACTGAAGCTTTCTTT. Protein product: CASSQGVNTEAFF.

This clone appeared a few times. V and J are TRBV20-1 and TRBJ1-1, with D possibly being TRBD1 (6 bases). V lost 8 bases and J 5 bases, leaving 9 bases between the germline ends. Germline CDR1 and CDR2: DFQATT and SNEGSKA (reference sequence). CDR3 size: 10 residues. CDR3 nucleotides: TGCAGTCCAGGGGAAACTGAAGCTTTCTTT. This sequence encodes CSPGETEAFF.

The chain recombines TRBV3-1 (or the pseudogene TRBV3-2) with TRBJ2-4; D is possibly TRBD1 or TRBD2 (5 bases each). The CDR3 consists of 12 residues. The V gene lost 3 bases and the J gene lost 6 bases, with 6 bases spanning the gap. Germline CDR1 and CDR2: LGHDT and YNNKEL (reference sequence). The chain's CDR3 is CASSHGGNIQYF. The CDR3 nucleotides are TGTGCCAGCAGCCATGGGGGAAACATTCAGTACTTC.

This rearrangement joins TRBV28 to TRBJ2-2; 7 bases line up with TRBD1. This CDR3 contains 17 residues. V lost 6 bases to trimming and J lost 0 bases; unmatched junction nucleotides: 10. The germline V gene has CDR1 MDHEN and CDR2 SYDVKM. The CDR3 sequence is CASSDDRAATNTGELFF. The CDR3 DNA is TGTGCCAGCAGCGACGACAGGGCGGCAACGAACACCGGGGAGCTGTTTTTT.

In this sample, this clone turned up once. CDR3 sequence reads: CASRFNSGQGAGGELFF. CDR3 nucleotide sequence: TGCGCCAGCAGATTTAATTCGGGACAGGGGGCTGGCGGGGAGCTGTTTTTT. The chain links TRBV4-1 to TRBJ2-2; 12 bases are a match to TRBD1. Per germline, CDR1 MGHRA and CDR2 YSYEKL. Trimming cost V 6 bases and J 7 bases; bases outside gene matches: 12. The length of the CDR3 is 17 residues.

The chain employs TRBV18 and TRBJ1-4; TRBD1 agrees at 8 bases. This CDR3 has 15 residues. The germline V gene encodes CDR1 KGHSH and CDR2 LQKENI. The J segment lost 3 bases and the V segment lost 5 bases, leaving 5 bases of the junction unmatched. The CDR3 spells CASSGQGRSNEKLFF. The CDR3 DNA follows: TGTGCCAGCTCAGGACAGGGTCGGTCTAATGAAAAACTGTTTTTT.

The V call is TRBV7-3, the J call TRBJ2-2, with D possibly being TRBD2 (8 bases). The germline CDR1 and CDR2 sequences are SGHTA and FQGTGA. This CDR3 comprises 18 residues. Between the trimmed V and J ends, which lost 0 bases and 0 bases, there was a span of 14 bases. This CDR3 reads CASSLTGQRGTNTGELFF. DNA of the CDR3: TGTGCCAGCAGCTTAACGGGACAGCGGGGGACGAACACCGGGGAGCTGTTTTTT.